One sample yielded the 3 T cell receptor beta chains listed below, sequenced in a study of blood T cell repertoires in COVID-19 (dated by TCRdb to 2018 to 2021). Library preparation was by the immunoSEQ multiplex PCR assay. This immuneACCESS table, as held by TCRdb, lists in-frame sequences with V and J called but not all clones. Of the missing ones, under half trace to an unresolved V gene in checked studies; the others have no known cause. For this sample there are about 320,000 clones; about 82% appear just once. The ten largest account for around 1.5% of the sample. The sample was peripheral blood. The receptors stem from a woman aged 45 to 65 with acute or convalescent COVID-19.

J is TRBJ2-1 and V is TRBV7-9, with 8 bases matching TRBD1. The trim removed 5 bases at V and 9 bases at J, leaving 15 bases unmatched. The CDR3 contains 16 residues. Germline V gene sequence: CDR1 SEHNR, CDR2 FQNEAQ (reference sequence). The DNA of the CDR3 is TGTGCCAGCAGCCCCCGCCCCTCGACAGGGGATGCTGAGCAGTTCTTC. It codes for CASSPRPSTGDAEQFF.

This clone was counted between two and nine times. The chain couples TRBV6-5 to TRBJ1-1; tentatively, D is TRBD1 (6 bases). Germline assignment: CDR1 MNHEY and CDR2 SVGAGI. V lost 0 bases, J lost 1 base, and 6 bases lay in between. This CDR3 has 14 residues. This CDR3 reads CASSYSTGNTEAFF. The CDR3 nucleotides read TGTGCCAGCAGTTACTCGACAGGGAACACTGAAGCTTTCTTT.

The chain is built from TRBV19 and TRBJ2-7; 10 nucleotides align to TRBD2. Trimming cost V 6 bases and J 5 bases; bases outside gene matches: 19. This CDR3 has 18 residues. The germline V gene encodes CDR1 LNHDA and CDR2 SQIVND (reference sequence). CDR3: CASSTNGLAVTTGDEQYF. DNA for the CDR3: TGTGCCAGTAGCACCAACGGACTAGCGGTTACAACTGGGGACGAGCAGTACTTC.